These 21 T cell receptor beta chains came from one sample sequenced in a study of T cell responses to AZD1222 COVID-19 vaccine. Produced via immunoSEQ multiplex PCR; TCRdb's table is partial and in-frame only. Altogether 95,000 to 100,000 clones are present, 90% being singletons, with the ten largest covering approximately 1.2%. Sequencing was performed on peripheral blood, taken on day 0 of AZD1222 vaccination. The receptors stem from an adult in good health.

V is TRBV2 and J is TRBJ2-7; D remains ambiguous. V was clipped by 7 bases and J by 10 bases, with 20 bases between them. CDR3 length: 13 amino acids. Germline V CDR1 and CDR2: SNHLY, FYNNEI. CDR3 sequence reads: CASTEGPRIGQYF. The CDR3 nucleotides read TGTGCCAGCACGGAAGGGCCTCGGATCGGTCAGTACTTC.

This chain connects TRBV4-1 to TRBJ1-2, with D tentatively TRBD1 (5 bases). CDR3 length: 14 residues. Trimming pared 3 bases from V and 6 bases from J, leaving 14 bases between. Germline V gene lookup returns CDR1 MGHRA and CDR2 YSYEKL. Here the CDR3 DNA reads TGCGCCAGCAGCCAGCCGGGGCGGCTTGATGGCTACACCTTC. This gives the protein CASSQPGRLDGYTF.

This chain connects TRBV28 to TRBJ1-2; D not resolved. Germline V lookup: CDR1 MDHEN, CDR2 SYDVKM. The CDR3 totals 16 residues. The ends were cut back, 4 bases at V and 2 bases at J, with 17 bases in the middle. The CDR3 bases are TGTGCCAGCAGTTCCTGGCGTCAGACGGCGAACTATGGCTACACCTTC. Residues: CASSSWRQTANYGYTF.

This chain connects TRBV6-1 to TRBJ2-3, with D maybe TRBD2 (6 bases). V was pared by 2 bases and J by 3 bases, with 18 bases between. Germline CDR1 is MNHNS and CDR2 is SASEGT. This CDR3 is built from 17 residues. The CDR3 reads CASSEPHVSGVTDTQYF. CDR3 sequence (DNA): TGTGCCAGCAGTGAACCCCACGTCTCGGGGGTGACAGATACGCAGTATTTT.

The J gene is TRBJ1-4, the V gene TRBV6-1; possibly TRBD1 for D (5 bases). Germline CDR1 and CDR2: MNHNS and SASEGT. This CDR3 is built from 16 residues. The V and J ends lost 4 bases and 6 bases respectively, with 18 bases between them. CDR3 coding DNA: TGTGCCAGCAGTGCTGTCTCTGGGGCCCTGGATGAAAAACTGTTTTTT. This sequence encodes CASSAVSGALDEKLFF.

CDR3 protein: CASRVGSSGNTIYF. As DNA, the CDR3 is TGTGCCAGCAGGGTGGGTTCCTCTGGAAACACCATATATTTT. The V call is TRBV27, the J call TRBJ1-3; D gene ambiguous. Trimming removed 6 bases from V and 0 bases from J, with 9 bases in between. From germline, CDR1 is MNHEY and CDR2 SMNVEV (reference sequence). This CDR3 comprises 14 residues.

The chain employs TRBV4-1 and TRBJ2-7, with D possibly being TRBD1 (6 bases). Between the trimmed V and J ends, which lost 4 bases and 1 base, there was a span of 14 bases. Germline CDR1 is MGHRA and CDR2 is YSYEKL. There are 15 residues in the CDR3. This CDR3 reads CASSPHRVLSYEQYF. The CDR3 region has the DNA TGCGCCAGCAGCCCGCACAGGGTCCTTTCCTACGAGCAGTACTTC.

The chain joins TRBV11-3 to TRBJ1-1; the D gene is possibly TRBD1 (6 bases). V lost 5 bases to trimming and J lost 3 bases, with 19 bases between them. This CDR3 has 16 residues. Germline V gives CDR1 SGHNT, CDR2 YENEEA. The CDR3 protein is CASSLGQSRGDTEAFF. As DNA, the CDR3 is TGTGCCAGCAGCCTTGGACAGTCTCGGGGAGACACTGAAGCTTTCTTT. Looking up the rest from reference TRBV11-3 and TRBJ1-1 gives the full variable domain: EAGVVQSPRYKIIEKKQPVAFWCNPISGHNTLYWYLQNLGQGPELLIRYENEEAVDDSQLPKDRFSAERLKGVDSTLKIQPAELGDSAVYLCASSLGQSRGDTEAFFGQGTRLTVV.

The table lists this clone with a count of one. This sequence joins TRBV4-1 and TRBJ2-2; 8 positions agree with TRBD2. V lost 0 bases and J lost 4; bases outside the gene matches: 7. In germline, CDR1 is MGHRA, CDR2 YSYEKL. The CDR3 is 17 residues long. The CDR3 bases are TGCGCCAGCAGCCAAGATCTCCGGCTAGCGGGCACCGGGGAGCTGTTTTTT. It is translated as CASSQDLRLAGTGELFF.

V gene TRBV29-1 combines with J gene TRBJ2-6; 7 bases agree with TRBD1. The CDR3 covers 12 residues. CDR1 is SQVTM, CDR2 ANQGSEA, per germline. Trimming at V came to 7 bases and at J to 3 bases, leaving 0 bases not matched to a gene. CDR3 amino acids: CSGQGGANVLTF. The CDR3 DNA reads TGCAGCGGACAGGGTGGGGCCAACGTCCTGACTTTC.

The J gene is TRBJ1-4, the V gene TRBV12-3 or TRBV12-4; no reliable D call. The CDR3 totals 13 residues. Trimming shortened V by 5 bases and J by 4 bases, and 8 bases separated the two germline ends. CDR3 nucleotide sequence: TGTGCCAGCAGTGGCAGTAGTAATGAAAAACTGTTTTTT. Protein: CASSGSSNEKLFF.

The chain has TRBV11-2 and TRBJ1-5, with D possibly TRBD1 on 5 matching bases. The CDR3 loop spans 14 amino acids. Trimming shortened V by 5 bases and J by 9 bases, and 17 bases separated the two germline ends. Per the germline V gene, CDR1 is SGHAT and CDR2 is FQNNGV. The CDR3, as DNA: TGTGCCAGCAGCGTCTCCTCCACAGGCACGCCCCAGCATTTT. It encodes CASSVSSTGTPQHF.

V is TRBV13 and J is TRBJ2-1; 8 bases line up with TRBD2. CDR3 size: 16 residues. Trimming at V came to 5 bases and at J to 7 bases, leaving 13 bases not matched to a gene. Germline-derived CDR1 and CDR2 are PRHDT and FYEKMQ (reference sequence). The CDR3 nucleotides are TGTGCCAGCAGCCCCGGGAGGGGCTATATTGGGAATGAGCAGTTCTTC. Protein: CASSPGRGYIGNEQFF.

This clone was recorded a few times. The chain has TRBV18 and TRBJ1-1; no firm D call. The germline gives CDR1 KGHSH, CDR2 LQKENI. Trimming left V 6 bases short and J 0 bases short, with 14 bases between. This CDR3 contains 15 residues. The CDR3 sequence is CASSQSAAMNTEAFF. The CDR3 bases are TGTGCCAGCTCTCAATCAGCAGCAATGAACACTGAAGCTTTCTTT.

V gene TRBV7-9 combines with J gene TRBJ2-3, with 9 bases aligning to TRBD2. The junction had 3 bases not matched to a gene; V was cut back by 2 bases and J by 6 bases. Looked up from germline, CDR1 is SEHNR and CDR2 is FQNEAQ (reference sequence). The CDR3 runs 14 residues. In DNA form, the CDR3 reads TGTGCCAGCAGCTTAATCAGCGGGGGGGATACGCAGTATTTT. Translation: CASSLISGGDTQYF. Using reference TRBV7-9 and TRBJ2-3 for the parts outside the CDR3, the full variable domain is DTGVSQNPRHKITKRGQNVTFRCDPISEHNRLYWYRQTLGQGPEFLTYFQNEAQLEKSRLLSDRFSAERPKGSFSTLEIQRTEQGDSAMYLCASSLISGGDTQYFGPGTRLTVL.

This clone was picked up a small number of times. The chain uses TRBV12-3 or TRBV12-4 and TRBJ1-6; D ambiguous. The V and J ends lost 5 bases and 7 bases respectively, with 9 bases between them. The CDR3 runs 13 residues. CDR3 in DNA: TGTGCCAGCAGTCTAACCTTAAATTCACCCCTCCACTTT. Translation: CASSLTLNSPLHF.

The genes are TRBV12-3 or TRBV12-4 and TRBJ2-1; 7 bases align to TRBD1. V lost 5 bases, J lost 7 bases, and 5 bases stayed unmatched. The CDR3 is 13 amino acids. The CDR3 coding sequence is TGTGCCAGCAGTCCGGGACAGAAGAATGAGCAGTTCTTC. The encoded protein is CASSPGQKNEQFF.

The CDR3 is CASSLFVGGPYTEAFF. In DNA form, the CDR3 reads TGTGCCAGCAGCTTATTTGTTGGGGGGCCATACACTGAAGCTTTCTTT. V usage is TRBV7-2 and J usage is TRBJ1-1, with D tentatively TRBD1 (6 bases). The CDR3 spans 16 residues. Trimming left V 2 bases short and J 3 bases short, with 16 bases between. Germline V gene data show CDR1 as SGHTA and CDR2 as FQGNSA. Based on the CDR3 plus reference TRBV7-2 and TRBJ1-1, the full variable domain is GAGVSQSPSNKVTEKGKDVELRCDPISGHTALYWYRQSLGQGLEFLIYFQGNSAPDKSGLPSDRFSAERTGGSVSTLTIQRTQQEDSAVYLCASSLFVGGPYTEAFFGQGTRLTVV.

The chain employs TRBV19 and TRBJ1-2, with D tentatively TRBD1 (5 bases). There are 14 residues in the CDR3. Between the trimmed V and J ends, which lost 2 bases and 4 bases, there was a span of 11 bases. CDR1 and CDR2 (germline): LNHDA, SQIVND (reference sequence). DNA of the CDR3: TGTGCCAGTAGTATAATAACAGGAGGCTATGGCTACACCTTC. Protein sequence: CASSIITGGYGYTF.

J is TRBJ1-1 and V is TRBV5-1, with D possibly being TRBD1 (6 bases). CDR3 size: 15 residues. Trimming pared 4 bases from V and 1 base from J, leaving 14 bases between. Germline loops: CDR1 SGHRS, CDR2 YFSETQ. The CDR3: CASSPQGRGNTEAFF. The DNA of the CDR3 is TGCGCCAGCAGCCCCCAGGGCAGGGGGAACACTGAAGCTTTCTTT.

V and J are TRBV16 and TRBJ1-5; no definite D call. V was cut by 1 base and J by 6 bases, with 13 bases left in between. This CDR3 is 15 amino acids long. Germline V gene lookup returns CDR1 KGHSY and CDR2 FQNENV. The CDR3 loop is CASSQFRGRIQPQHF. CDR3 sequence (DNA): TGTGCCAGCAGCCAATTCCGGGGTAGGATTCAGCCCCAGCATTTT. The full variable domain, its missing parts supplied by reference TRBV16 and TRBJ1-5, is GEEVAQTPKHLVRGEGQKAKLYCAPIKGHSYVFWYQQVLKNEFKFLISFQNENVFDETGMPKERFSAKCLPNSPCSLEIQATKLEDSAVYFCASSQFRGRIQPQHFGDGTRLSIL.